These 14 T cell receptor beta chains share one sample of origin, sequenced in a study of post-analysis software for immune sequencing data. Study-level points and caveats: TRBV5-6, TRBV5-1 and TRBV20-1 belonged to a set of about 5 TRBV segments that were more frequent in patients than controls.

These receptors have no identified antigens. TCR beta libraries were prepared from cDNA with unique molecular identifiers. TCRdb re-called the PCR reads with MiXCR, one entry per CDR3 protein. The table lists about 200,000 distinct CDR3 sequences, 25% to 35% of them singletons. What was sequenced was blood. All receptors come from a girl aged 2-17 years with multiple sclerosis.

Comment on this clonotype: One junction end disagrees with the germline gene, perhaps due to a read error. This rearrangement joins TRBV7-8 to TRBJ2-1, with 9 nucleotides matching TRBD1. This CDR3 spans 16 amino acids. The germline gives CDR1 SGHVS, CDR2 FQNEAQ. Here the CDR3 reads CASSSGRTGELNGQFF. The CDR3 nucleotides read TGTGCCAGCAGCTCGGGCAGGACAGGGGAATTGAATGGGCAGTTCTTC.

Details on this clonotype: A much larger clone sits a single nucleotide away, making a read error possible. The chain links TRBV12-3 or TRBV12-4 to TRBJ2-1; D is possibly TRBD2 (7 bases). Trimming took 7 bases from V and 6 from J, leaving 16 bases between them. This CDR3 has 14 residues. CDR3 region: CASKFGGPANEQFF. The CDR3 coding sequence is TGTGCCAGCAAGTTCGGGGGGCCGGCCAATGAGCAGTTCTTC.

The genes are TRBV12-3 or TRBV12-4 and TRBJ1-4; the D gene is possibly TRBD1 (5 bases). CDR3 length: 15 residues. The ends were cut back, 4 bases at V and 6 bases at J, with 15 bases in the middle. The CDR3 sequence is CASSSTAGRDEKLFF. The CDR3 DNA is TGTGCCAGCAGTTCCACGGCAGGGCGGGATGAAAAACTGTTTTTT.

This clonotype was picked up one time. This chain's CDR3 is CASSLGQGTSYEQYF. The DNA for the CDR3 is TGTGCCAGCAGCTTGGGACAGGGTACCTCCTACGAGCAGTACTTC. V and J are TRBV5-6 and TRBJ2-7; TRBD1 agrees at 7 bases. This CDR3 contains 15 residues. Per the germline V gene, CDR1 is SGHDT and CDR2 is YYEEEE. V shed 0 bases, J shed 0 bases, and the junction held 3 bases outside the gene matches.

This clonotype occurred a few times. V gene TRBV12-3 or TRBV12-4 combines with J gene TRBJ2-3, with D unclear. Trimming pared 5 bases from V and 2 bases from J, leaving 5 bases between. This CDR3 is 12 amino acids long. The CDR3 loop reads CASSPHTDTQYF. DNA of the CDR3: TGTGCCAGCAGTCCGCACACAGATACGCAGTATTTT.

V usage is TRBV28 and J usage is TRBJ1-1; D not resolved. Germline CDR1 and CDR2: MDHEN and SYDVKM. With 7 bases removed from V and 1 base from J, the gap between germline ends came to 10 bases. The CDR3 has 13 amino acids. The CDR3 region is CASTGPPNTEAFF. The CDR3 bases are TGTGCCAGCACAGGCCCACCGAACACTGAAGCTTTCTTT.

V and J are TRBV3-1 and TRBJ2-1, with D uncertain. The CDR3 loop spans 12 amino acids. V shed 4 bases and J shed 12 bases, with 13 bases lying between them. Germline loops: CDR1 LGHDT, CDR2 YNNKEL (reference sequence). The chain's CDR3 is CASSPPGDGQFF. The CDR3 bases are TGTGCCAGCAGCCCCCCCGGCGATGGGCAGTTCTTC.

The sample holds many counts of this clonotype. This chain links TRBV5-6 with TRBJ2-5; 8 bases map to TRBD2. Germline V gives CDR1 SGHDT, CDR2 YYEEEE. This CDR3 region has 17 residues. The J segment lost 0 bases and the V segment lost 4 bases, leaving 11 bases of the junction unmatched. The CDR3 DNA reads TGTGCCAGCAGCCTATTAGCGGGGAAAAGAGACCAAGAGACCCAGTACTTC. Residues: CASSLLAGKRDQETQYF.

This clonotype has at least ten counts. This chain joins TRBV2 and TRBJ2-7; no clear D. This CDR3 has 15 amino acids. Germline-derived CDR1 and CDR2 are SNHLY and FYNNEI. Trimming shortened V by 0 bases and J by 2 bases, and 11 bases separated the two germline ends. The CDR3 DNA follows: TGTGCCAGCAGTGAAGCGATTGGCAGAGCCTACGAGCAGTACTTC. Translation: CASSEAIGRAYEQYF.

This clonotype was observed a handful of times. J is TRBJ2-3 and V is TRBV7-9; D is possibly TRBD2 (6 bases). CDR3 length: 17 amino acids. Trimming left V 1 base short and J 4 bases short, with 18 bases between. Germline loops: CDR1 SEHNR, CDR2 FQNEAQ (reference sequence). DNA for the CDR3: TGTGCCAGCAGCTTAGGTTCGGAGGGTCGGCGGGCAGATACGCAGTATTTT. Translating it yields CASSLGSEGRRADTQYF.

This clonotype was observed at least ten times. This chain's CDR3 is CASSLGHTLSNQPQHF. The CDR3 DNA reads TGTGCCAGCAGCCTCGGACATACCCTTTCCAATCAGCCCCAGCATTTT. The V and J genes are TRBV12-3 or TRBV12-4 and TRBJ1-5, with TRBD1 as a possible D gene (5 bases). V was pared by 6 bases and J by 3 bases, with 18 bases between. The CDR3 extends over 16 amino acids.

V gene TRBV20-1 combines with J gene TRBJ2-7; maybe TRBD2 (6 bases). The CDR3 is made up of 15 amino acids. Trimming pared 0 bases from V and 6 bases from J, leaving 18 bases between. Germline CDR1 is DFQATT and CDR2 is SNEGSKA (reference sequence). This CDR3 is CSARDPRRADPEQYF. The CDR3 bases are TGCAGTGCTAGAGACCCAAGGAGGGCTGATCCCGAGCAGTACTTC.

In this sample, this clonotype turned up a few times. The chain recombines TRBV7-2 with TRBJ1-5; tentative D call: TRBD1 (5 bases). V lost 4 bases and J 0 bases, leaving 10 bases between the germline ends. Germline V gene data show CDR1 as SGHTA and CDR2 as FQGNSA. This CDR3 is 15 amino acids long. The CDR3 here is CASSSGQISNQPQHF. The CDR3 DNA is TGTGCCAGCAGCTCCGGACAAATTAGCAATCAGCCCCAGCATTTT.

CDR3 region: CAWLAGVGDNEQFF. For the CDR3, the DNA is TGTGCCTGGCTAGCGGGAGTAGGCGACAATGAGCAGTTCTTC. The V gene is TRBV30, the J gene TRBJ2-1; 10 nucleotides line up with TRBD2. The V and J ends lost 5 bases and 5 bases, in that order; junction bases with no gene match: 6. This CDR3 spans 14 amino acids. Germline V gene lookup returns CDR1 GTSNPN and CDR2 SVGIG (reference sequence).